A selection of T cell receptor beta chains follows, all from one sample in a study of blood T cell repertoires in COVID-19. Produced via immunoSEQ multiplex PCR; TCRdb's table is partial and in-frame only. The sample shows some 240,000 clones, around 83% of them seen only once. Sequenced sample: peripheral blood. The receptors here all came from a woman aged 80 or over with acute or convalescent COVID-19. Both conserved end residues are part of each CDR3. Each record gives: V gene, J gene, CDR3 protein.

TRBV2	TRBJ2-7	CASRTPLDWYSYEQYF
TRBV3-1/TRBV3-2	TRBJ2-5	CASSQPYQETQYF
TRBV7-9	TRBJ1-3	CASSLVGVNSGNTIYF
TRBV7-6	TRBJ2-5	CASSLAFTGQETQYF
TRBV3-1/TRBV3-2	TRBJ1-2	CASSQGGYRYGYTF
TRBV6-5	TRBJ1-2	CASRQTGGGGYTF
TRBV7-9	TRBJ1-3	CATNAPGGPYQGNTIYF
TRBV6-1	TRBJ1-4	CASSGGWGEVAEKLFF
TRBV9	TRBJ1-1	CASSVVTGAGSEAFF
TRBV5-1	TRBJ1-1	CASNGEGTEAFF
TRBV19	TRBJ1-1	CASSVPGLWNTEAFF
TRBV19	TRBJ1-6	CASSRQGDGSPLHF
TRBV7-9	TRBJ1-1	CASSRGTEQNTEAFF
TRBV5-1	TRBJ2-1	CASSLADYNEQFF
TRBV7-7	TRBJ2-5	CASSLVAGGLQETQYF
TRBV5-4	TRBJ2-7	CASSLEGGAYEQYF
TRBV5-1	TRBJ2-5	CASSLGAIQETQYF
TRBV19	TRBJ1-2	CASNAGTIYGYTF
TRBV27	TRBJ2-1	CASSLWSMKRAYNEQFF
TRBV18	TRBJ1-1	CASSPLTGNFEAFF
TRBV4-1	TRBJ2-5	CASSQDGAQETQYF
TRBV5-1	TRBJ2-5	CASSTGIQETQYF
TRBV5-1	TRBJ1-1	CASSPGQGNTEAFF
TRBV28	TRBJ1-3	CASSRGQGGASGNTIYF
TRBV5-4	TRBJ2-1	CASSLAGHPSYNEQFF
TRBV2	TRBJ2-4	CASKFGGITTLGAKNIQYF
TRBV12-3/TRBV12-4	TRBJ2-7	CASSGDYYEQYF
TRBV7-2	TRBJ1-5	CASSLALGGQPQHF
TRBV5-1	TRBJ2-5	CASSSLSGGLGETQYF
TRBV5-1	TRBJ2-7	CASSGGRSGVASYEQYF
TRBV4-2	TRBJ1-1	CASSRPVGGNTEAFF
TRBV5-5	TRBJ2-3	CASSFGTDTQYF
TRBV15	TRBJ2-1	CATSSFSGGRYNEQFF
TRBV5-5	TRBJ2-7	CASSTSGTIYEQYF